These T cell receptor beta chains were read from a single sample in a study of cytomegalovirus exposure and HLA in healthy donors. TCRdb keeps only in-frame clones here, not all; method: immunoSEQ multiplex PCR. The sample includes 120,000 or so clones, 81% of them seen just once. Source material: PBMCs. The receptor source for this set is a middle-aged woman in good health and CMV-seronegative. Both conserved end residues are part of each CDR3.

V gene: TRBV4-2
J gene: TRBJ1-3
CDR3 protein: CASSNRQGDGNTIYF

V gene: TRBV7-2
J gene: TRBJ1-5
CDR3 protein: CASSLEQGNQPQHF

V gene: TRBV4-1
J gene: TRBJ1-4
CDR3 protein: CASSQDGSGTATNEKLFF

V gene: TRBV30
J gene: TRBJ2-5
CDR3 protein: CAWKGGTSGETQYF

V gene: TRBV7-9
J gene: TRBJ1-1
CDR3 protein: CASSPGTGAEAFF

V gene: TRBV19
J gene: TRBJ2-7
CDR3 protein: CASSTGGLSYEQYF

V gene: TRBV5-1
J gene: TRBJ2-7
CDR3 protein: CASRDSSYEQYF

V gene: TRBV28
J gene: TRBJ1-5
CDR3 protein: CASSSGIGPQHF

V gene: TRBV4-1
J gene: TRBJ1-5
CDR3 protein: CASSHPGTGRAQPQHF

V gene: TRBV7-9
J gene: TRBJ2-2
CDR3 protein: CSSFPGRENTGELFF

V gene: TRBV5-1
J gene: TRBJ2-1
CDR3 protein: CASSPMTSGGTGNEQFF

V gene: TRBV5-1
J gene: TRBJ2-7
CDR3 protein: CASSFRDTTIYEQYF

V gene: TRBV4-3
J gene: TRBJ2-7
CDR3 protein: CASSQDTADTTYEQYF

V gene: TRBV30
J gene: -
CDR3 protein: CAWTGRKTYEQYF

V gene: TRBV28
J gene: TRBJ1-3
CDR3 protein: CASSSGGPISGNTIYF

V gene: TRBV5-1
J gene: TRBJ2-5
CDR3 protein: CASSLRPSGEQETQYF

V gene: TRBV29-1
J gene: TRBJ1-2
CDR3 protein: CSVRDILVSYGYTF

V gene: TRBV18
J gene: TRBJ1-4
CDR3 protein: CASSPIPVTTNEKLFF

V gene: TRBV6-5
J gene: TRBJ1-1
CDR3 protein: CASRRQGITNTEAFF

V gene: TRBV4-2
J gene: TRBJ2-1
CDR3 protein: CASSQAQGLAGGAGYNEQFF

V gene: TRBV28
J gene: TRBJ2-7
CDR3 protein: CASSIGTGSYEQYF

V gene: TRBV2
J gene: TRBJ2-1
CDR3 protein: CASSERTRTLRDEQFF

V gene: TRBV7-9
J gene: TRBJ2-1
CDR3 protein: CASSVTTGASYNEQFF

V gene: TRBV7-9
J gene: TRBJ2-3
CDR3 protein: CASSPSRADTQYF